The entry below gives a single T cell receptor (beta chain) sequence along with its context. The CDR3 extends over 14 amino acids. V was cut by 5 bases and J by 0 bases, with 8 bases left in between. Germline values: CDR1 SGHAT, CDR2 FQNNGV. This sample was taken from a study of shared clonotypes between healthy human individuals. Some clones are missing from TCRdb's copy, which holds only in-frame ones; the method was immunoSEQ multiplex PCR. The table includes some 1.1 million clones, approximately 80% detected once. Within Nashville, Tennessee resided all donors, each a Caucasian adult. A split of CD4+ cells into CD45RA+ naive and CD45RA-negative memory subsets was performed.

Source material: memory CD4+ T cells from PBMCs. Subset noted: CD45RA-negative fraction. This receptor was obtained from a man younger than 30 in good health. Some clones in this sample may be carry-over from other donors' samples. The J gene is TRBJ1-3, the V gene TRBV11-2; D is uncertain. CDR3 residues: CASSHRDSGNTIYF. The CDR3 DNA is TGTGCCAGCAGCCACCGGGACTCTGGAAACACCATATATTTT. The entire variable domain, with the rest obtained from reference TRBV11-2 and TRBJ1-3, is as follows: EAGVAQSPRYKIIEKRQSVAFWCNPISGHATLYWYQQILGQGPKLLIQFQNNGVVDDSQLPKDRFSAERLKGVDSTLKIQPAKLEDSAVYLCASSHRDSGNTIYFGEGSWLTVV.